This T cell receptor beta chain emerged from a study of T cells in Graves' hyperthyroidism and ophthalmopathy. About the research overall: The blood sample was taken at first diagnosis, before treatment began.

Amplified TCR beta CDR3 regions derived from RNA transcripts. HTBI primers were employed in a first-round RT-PCR of the TCR CDR3. TCRdb re-derived calls from the multiplex PCR reads in MiXCR, one entry per CDR3 protein. The sample carries 500,000 to 750,000 distinct CDR3 sequences, around 14% recorded once. The CDR3 length is 14 residues. V lost 0 bases, J lost 10 bases, and 6 bases stayed unmatched. Germline values: CDR1 SGHRS, CDR2 YFSETQ. Only a few counts were recorded for this clonotype. What it binds is unknown. The PBMCs were taken from approximately 9.7 ml of fresh peripheral blood. Study-wide points: Most clonotypes expanded in the thyroid (above 0.001) were also present in blood.

The material sequenced was blood. The origin of this receptor is a woman in her twenties or thirties with Graves' hyperthyroidism. The rearrangement links TRBV5-1 to TRBJ2-1; TRBD2 agrees at 8 bases. The DNA of the CDR3 is TGCGCCAGCAGCTTGGATAGCGGGGCAAGGGAGCAGTTCTTC. Translation gives CASSLDSGAREQFF.